This T cell receptor (beta chain) was captured in a study of radiation and T cells in renal cell carcinoma. Regarding this clone: Antigen unknown.

Overall study findings and caveats: Top tumor clonotypes rose in blood 2 weeks post-radiation, then contracted.

TCRdb's table, derived via immunoSEQ multiplex PCR, lists solely in-frame clones and lacks some. Of about 130,000 clones in the sample, over 75% were seen once. Time point meaning: baseline pretreatment blood. Specified treatment: 15 Gy SBRT to primary tumor, nephrectomy 4 weeks later. The CDR3 length is 15 residues. The V gene's germline CDR1 is MGHDK and CDR2 SYGVNS. V lost 7 bases to trimming and J lost 2 bases, with 17 bases between them. The source of this sequence is a woman between 50 and 59 years old with renal cell carcinoma. The chain links TRBV25-1 to TRBJ1-1; D is possibly TRBD1 (5 bases). The source was blood, collected from a patient whose treatment included radiotherapy and nephrectomy. The CDR3 bases are TGTGCCAGCATGGGGGGACGGTCCCAAAACACTGAAGCTTTCTTT. Translated: CASMGGRSQNTEAFF.